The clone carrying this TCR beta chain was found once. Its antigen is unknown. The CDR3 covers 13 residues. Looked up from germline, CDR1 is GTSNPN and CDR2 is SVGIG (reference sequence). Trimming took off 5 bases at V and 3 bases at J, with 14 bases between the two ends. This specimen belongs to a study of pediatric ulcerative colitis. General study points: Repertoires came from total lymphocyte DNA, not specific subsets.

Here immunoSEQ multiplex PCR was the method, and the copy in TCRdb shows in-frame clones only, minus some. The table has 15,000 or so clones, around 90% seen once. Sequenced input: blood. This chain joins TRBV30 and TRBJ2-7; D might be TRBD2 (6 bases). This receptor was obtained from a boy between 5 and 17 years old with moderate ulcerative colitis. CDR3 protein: CAWLSGISYEQYF. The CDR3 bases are TGTGCCTGGCTTAGCGGTATTAGCTACGAGCAGTACTTC.